These T cell receptor beta chains were read from a single sample in a study of shared clonotypes between healthy human individuals. Sequencing used immunoSEQ multiplex PCR; TCRdb keeps in-frame clones, though not all of them. Among 490,000 or so clones listed, around three quarters were seen once. The sample consisted of PBMCs. These receptors were obtained from a woman aged 40 to 50 in good health. Some clones in this sample may be carry-over from other donors' samples. Both conserved end residues are part of each CDR3. The D gene is left open where the match is weak. Clone size is not always given. Where it is, it says once, few, many or a class for expanded clones.

size	J	V	D	DNA	CDR3
.	TRBJ2-1	TRBV6-5	.	TGTGCCAGCGGAGCTTGGGGGGAGGCAAACAATGAGCAGTTCTTC	CASGAWGEANNEQFF
.	TRBJ2-7	TRBV5-1	.	TGCGCCAGCAGCTTGGGTGGCAGGGGTAGGAACGAGCAGTACTTC	CASSLGGRGRNEQYF
.	TRBJ2-3	TRBV4-2	TRBD2	TGTGCCAGCAGCCAAGAGTTAGCGGGTGGCACGGATACGCAGTATTTT	CASSQELAGGTDTQYF
.	TRBJ1-2	TRBV7-3	TRBD1	TGTGCCAGCAGCTTATCAGGGGGCGAAGAAGGCTACACCTTC	CASSLSGGEEGYTF
once	TRBJ1-2	TRBV2	TRBD1	TGTGCCAGCAGTGGACAGGGGCGAGGCTCTGGCTACACCTTC	CASSGQGRGSGYTF
.	TRBJ2-2	TRBV7-9	.	TGTGCCAGCAGCTATCCTGGTCCGGGGAACACCGGGGAGCTGTTTTTT	CASSYPGPGNTGELFF
.	TRBJ2-7	TRBV28	TRBD1	TGTGCCAGCAGTGTACACAGGGGGCCCGAGCAGTACTTC	CASSVHRGPEQYF
.	TRBJ1-1	TRBV28	.	TGTGCCAGCATTGGGTTAGTGAACACTGAAGCTTTCTTT	CASIGLVNTEAFF
.	TRBJ2-7	TRBV4-2	.	TGTGCCAGCAGCCAGGGCGGGGTACAGGGTCGCGAGCAGTACTTC	CASSQGGVQGREQYF
.	TRBJ2-7	TRBV20-1	.	TGCAGTGCTCGACAGTTAGTCGAGCAGTACTTC	CSARQLVEQYF
.	TRBJ2-1	TRBV5-1	TRBD1	TGCGCCAGCAGCCCAGGACAGGGGTCCTACAATGAGCAGTTCTTC	CASSPGQGSYNEQFF
.	TRBJ2-7	TRBV7-2	.	TGTGCCAGCAGCTTAGAGGGTCGCTACGAGCAGTACTTC	CASSLEGRYEQYF
.	TRBJ2-4	TRBV28	.	TGTGCCAGCATGATTCAGGGTACGGTTTTCGGCAAAAACATTCAGTACTTC	CASMIQGTVFGKNIQYF
.	TRBJ1-5	TRBV4-1	.	TGCGCCAGCAGCCACCACAGGGCAGGGGATAGCAATCAGCCCCAGCATTTT	CASSHHRAGDSNQPQHF
.	TRBJ2-2	TRBV9	TRBD2	TGTGCCAGCAGGGGCGTTGAGGGAGGGGATATGGAGCTGTTTTTT	CASRGVEGGDMELFF
.	TRBJ2-3	TRBV6-5	TRBD2	TGTGCCAGCAACCGGGGAGGGGCAGATACGCAGTATTTT	CASNRGGADTQYF
few	TRBJ1-1	TRBV4-2	TRBD1	TGTGCCAGCAGCCAAGAGCCAGGGGGAAGAAGGGTGAACACTGAAGCTTTCTTT	CASSQEPGGRRVNTEAFF
.	TRBJ2-1	TRBV7-9	.	TGTGCCAGCAGCTTAGAGGGTGAGCAGTTCTTC	CASSLEGEQFF
.	TRBJ2-2	TRBV6-6	.	TGTGCCAGCAGTTACTCTCTGACCGGGGAGCTGTTTTTT	CASSYSLTGELFF
.	TRBJ1-2	TRBV7-2	TRBD1	TGTGCCAGCAGCCCACGGGACAGTCGTTATGGCTACACCTTC	CASSPRDSRYGYTF
many	TRBJ2-5	TRBV4-2	.	TGTGCCAGCAGCCAAGGGAGTTTGGCGGCTTCCCGCGGGGAGACCCAGTACTTC	CASSQGSLAASRGETQYF
.	TRBJ2-3	TRBV27	.	TGTGCCAGCAGTTTATTCGGGTCCCGCCCCGATACGCAGTATTTT	CASSLFGSRPDTQYF
once	TRBJ2-5	TRBV28	TRBD2	TGTGCCAGCAGTGCTAGCGGGCCGGAGACCCAGTACTTC	CASSASGPETQYF
.	TRBJ2-5	TRBV15	TRBD2	TGTGCCACCAGCAGGTTAGCGGGAGCGCGGTCGGAAGAGACCCAGTACTTC	CATSRLAGARSEETQYF
.	TRBJ2-7	TRBV7-3	TRBD1	TGTGCCAGCAGCAAGGACAGGGGAGGGGAGCAGTACTTC	CASSKDRGGEQYF
few	TRBJ2-7	TRBV18	.	TGTGCCAGCTCACAACGGGACAAAGCCTACGAGCAGTACTTC	CASSQRDKAYEQYF
.	TRBJ2-5	TRBV5-6	.	TGTGCCAGCAGCTTGGTCCAGGGTGGGAAGACCCAGTACTTC	CASSLVQGGKTQYF
.	TRBJ1-4	TRBV18	.	TGTGCCAGCTCACCTGGCGGAGATAATGAAAAACTGTTTTTT	CASSPGGDNEKLFF
.	TRBJ2-7	TRBV13	TRBD2	TGTGCCAGCAGCTTACGCGGGAGGTCCTCCTACGAGCAGTACTTC	CASSLRGRSSYEQYF
.	TRBJ1-3	TRBV30	.	TGTGCCTGGACCGCAATTAGTTGGGGAAACACCATATATTTT	CAWTAISWGNTIYF
.	TRBJ1-2	TRBV5-1	TRBD1	TGCGCCAGCAGCTCACAGGGGGACTATGGCTACACCTTC	CASSSQGDYGYTF
.	TRBJ2-3	TRBV29-1	.	TGCAGCGGGGAAGAGGGTGGGGATACGCAGTATTTT	CSGEEGGDTQYF
.	TRBJ2-7	TRBV9	TRBD2	TGTGCCAGCAGCCAGGCGGGGGCCTACGAGCAGTACTTC	CASSQAGAYEQYF
.	TRBJ2-5	TRBV5-1	.	TGCGCCAGCAGCTTGGGCAGGGCCCAAGAGACCCAGTACTTC	CASSLGRAQETQYF
.	TRBJ2-3	TRBV6-1	.	TGTGCCAGCAGTGAACTGGCGAGCACAGATACGCAGTATTTT	CASSELASTDTQYF
.	TRBJ2-3	TRBV7-9	.	TGTGCCAGCAGCCCCCCTGCCGATACGCAGTATTTT	CASSPPADTQYF
.	TRBJ2-3	TRBV5-1	.	TGCGCCAGCAGCTTGGACGTGGACTCAGATACGCAGTATTTT	CASSLDVDSDTQYF
few	TRBJ1-5	TRBV5-1	.	TGCGCCAGCAGCTTGGGGGAGGTGGGGAATCAGCCCCAGCATTTT	CASSLGEVGNQPQHF
.	TRBJ2-7	TRBV7-2	.	TGTGCCAGCAGGTCCGGGACACTTTCCTACGAGCAGTACTTC	CASRSGTLSYEQYF
.	TRBJ2-2	TRBV10-1	TRBD2	TGCGCCAGCAGTGAGTTTCGGGGGGCCGGGGAGCTGTTTTTT	CASSEFRGAGELFF